This T cell receptor (beta chain) was identified during a study of human T cells and chemical hapten exposure. In the study overall: Sensitization employed 2% DPC on about 2 cm by about 2 cm of upper inner arm skin.

This clonotype was seen more than once but under ten times. CDR1 and CDR2 from the germline V gene are LGHDT and YNNKEL (reference sequence). Trimming removed 6 bases at V and 0 bases at J, with 9 bases between. This CDR3 is built from 14 residues. A single record per CDR3 protein comes from TCRdb applying MiXCR to the RACE reads. The repertoire has some 87,000 distinct CDR3 sequences, around a tenth of them found once; the top ten carry under 1.5%. The sample's time point: patch test 1, 2 weeks after DPC sensitization. Sample treatment: therapeutic diphenylcyclopropenone sensitization with weekly scalp DPC.

V gene TRBV3-1 combines with J gene TRBJ1-3; perhaps TRBD1 as D (5 bases). Source: whole blood, taken in connection with sensitization to the hapten diphenylcyclopropenone (DPC). The receptor comes from a woman between 50 and 59 years old with alopecia areata. Some clones in this sample may be carry-over from other donors' samples. The CDR3 DNA follows: TGTGCCAGCAGAGACAGCTCCTCTGGAAACACCATATATTTT. Residues: CASRDSSSGNTIYF.